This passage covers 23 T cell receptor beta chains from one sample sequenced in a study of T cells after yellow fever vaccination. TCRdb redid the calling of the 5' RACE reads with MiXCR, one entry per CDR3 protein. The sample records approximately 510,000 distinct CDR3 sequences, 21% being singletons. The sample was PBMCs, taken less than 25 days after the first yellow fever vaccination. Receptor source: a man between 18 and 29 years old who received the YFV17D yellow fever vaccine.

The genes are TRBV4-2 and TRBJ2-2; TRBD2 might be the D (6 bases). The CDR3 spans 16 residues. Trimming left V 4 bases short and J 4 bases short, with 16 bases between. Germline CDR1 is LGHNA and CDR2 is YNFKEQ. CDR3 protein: CASSPSGEPATGELFF. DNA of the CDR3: TGTGCCAGCAGCCCCTCGGGGGAGCCAGCCACCGGGGAGCTGTTTTTT.

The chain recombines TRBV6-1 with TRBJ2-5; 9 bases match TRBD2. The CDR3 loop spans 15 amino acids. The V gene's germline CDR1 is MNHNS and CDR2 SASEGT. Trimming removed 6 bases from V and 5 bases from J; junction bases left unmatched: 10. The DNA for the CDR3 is TGTGCCAGCAGGGTAGCGGGGGTGGGCCCCGAGACCCAGTACTTC. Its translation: CASRVAGVGPETQYF.

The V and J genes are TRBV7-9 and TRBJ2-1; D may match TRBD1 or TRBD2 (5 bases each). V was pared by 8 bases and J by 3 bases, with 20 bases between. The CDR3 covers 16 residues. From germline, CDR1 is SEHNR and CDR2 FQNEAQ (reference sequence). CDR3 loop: CASRTVPGPSYNEQFF. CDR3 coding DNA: TGTGCCAGCCGGACGGTACCGGGACCGAGCTACAATGAGCAGTTCTTC. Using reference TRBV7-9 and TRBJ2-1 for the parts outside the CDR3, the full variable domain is DTGVSQNPRHKITKRGQNVTFRCDPISEHNRLYWYRQTLGQGPEFLTYFQNEAQLEKSRLLSDRFSAERPKGSFSTLEIQRTEQGDSAMYLCASRTVPGPSYNEQFFGPGTRLTVL.

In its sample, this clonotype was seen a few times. CDR3 sequence reads: CASRIQGRLNSPLHF. As DNA, the CDR3 is TGTGCCAGCAGGATACAGGGACGGTTAAATTCACCCCTCCACTTT. The rearrangement joins TRBV28 to TRBJ1-6; TRBD1 might be the D (6 bases). The length of the CDR3 is 15 residues. CDR1 is MDHEN, CDR2 SYDVKM, per germline. The V end was cut by 6 bases, the J end by 7 bases, with 16 bases between.

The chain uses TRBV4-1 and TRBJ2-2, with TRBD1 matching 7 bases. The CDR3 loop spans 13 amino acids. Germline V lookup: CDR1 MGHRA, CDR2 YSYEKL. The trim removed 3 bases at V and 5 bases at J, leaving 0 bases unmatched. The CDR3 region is CASSQGQTGELFF. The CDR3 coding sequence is TGCGCCAGCAGCCAGGGACAGACCGGGGAGCTGTTTTTT.

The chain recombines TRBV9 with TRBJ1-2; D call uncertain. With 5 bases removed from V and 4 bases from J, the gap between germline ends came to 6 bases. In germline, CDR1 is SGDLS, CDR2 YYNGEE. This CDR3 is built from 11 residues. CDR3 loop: CASRQVYGYTF. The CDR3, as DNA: TGTGCCAGCAGGCAAGTCTATGGCTACACCTTC.

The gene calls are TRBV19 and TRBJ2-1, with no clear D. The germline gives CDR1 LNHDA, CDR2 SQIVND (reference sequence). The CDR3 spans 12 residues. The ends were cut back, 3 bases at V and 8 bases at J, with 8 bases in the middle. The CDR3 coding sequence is TGTGCCAGTAGTATGTTGGGCGATGAGCAGTTCTTC. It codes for CASSMLGDEQFF.

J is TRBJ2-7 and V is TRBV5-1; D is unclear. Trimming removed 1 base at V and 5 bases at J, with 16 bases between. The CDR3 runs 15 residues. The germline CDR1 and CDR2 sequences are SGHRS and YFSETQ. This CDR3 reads CASSLSGFGSDEQYV. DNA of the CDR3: TGCGCCAGCAGCTTGTCTGGGTTTGGATCGGACGAGCAGTACGTC.

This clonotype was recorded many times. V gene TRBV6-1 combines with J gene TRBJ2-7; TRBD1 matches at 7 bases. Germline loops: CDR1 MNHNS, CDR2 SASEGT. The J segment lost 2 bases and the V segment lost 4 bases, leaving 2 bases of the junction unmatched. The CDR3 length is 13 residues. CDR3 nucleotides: TGTGCCAGCAGTGTTACAGGGGCCTACGAGCAGTACGTC. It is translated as CASSVTGAYEQYV.

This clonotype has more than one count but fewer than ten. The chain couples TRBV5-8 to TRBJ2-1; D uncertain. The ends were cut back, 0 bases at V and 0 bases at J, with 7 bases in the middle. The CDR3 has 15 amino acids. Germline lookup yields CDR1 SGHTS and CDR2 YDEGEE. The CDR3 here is CASSLGASSYNEQFF. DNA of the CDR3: TGTGCCAGCAGCTTGGGGGCCAGCTCCTACAATGAGCAGTTCTTC.

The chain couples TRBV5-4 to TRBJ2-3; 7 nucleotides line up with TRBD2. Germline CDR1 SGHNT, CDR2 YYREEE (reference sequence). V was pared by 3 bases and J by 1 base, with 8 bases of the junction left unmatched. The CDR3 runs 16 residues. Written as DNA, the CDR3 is TGTGCCAGCAGCTGGGGTGGCGGGGGAGGCACAGATACGCAGTATTTT. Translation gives CASSWGGGGGTDTQYF. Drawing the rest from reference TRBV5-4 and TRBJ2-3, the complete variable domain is ETGVTQSPTHLIKTRGQQVTLRCSSQSGHNTVSWYQQALGQGPQFIFQYYREEENGRGNFPPRFSGLQFPNYSSELNVNALELDDSALYLCASSWGGGGGTDTQYFGPGTRLTVL.

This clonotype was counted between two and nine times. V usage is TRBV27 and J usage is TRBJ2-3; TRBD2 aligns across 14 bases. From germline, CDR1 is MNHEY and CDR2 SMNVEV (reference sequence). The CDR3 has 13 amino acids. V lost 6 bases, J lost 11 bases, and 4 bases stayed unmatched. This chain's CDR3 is CASRGLAGELQYF. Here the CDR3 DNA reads TGTGCCAGCAGGGGACTAGCGGGGGAGCTGCAGTATTTT.

CDR3 loop: CASSGAGSPLHF. CDR3 DNA: TGTGCCAGCAGCGGGGCCGGTTCACCCCTCCACTTT. V and J are TRBV5-6 and TRBJ1-6; D is perhaps TRBD1 (5 bases). Between the trimmed V and J ends, which lost 4 bases and 9 bases, there was a span of 8 bases. Germline V CDR1 and CDR2: SGHDT, YYEEEE. CDR3 length: 12 residues.

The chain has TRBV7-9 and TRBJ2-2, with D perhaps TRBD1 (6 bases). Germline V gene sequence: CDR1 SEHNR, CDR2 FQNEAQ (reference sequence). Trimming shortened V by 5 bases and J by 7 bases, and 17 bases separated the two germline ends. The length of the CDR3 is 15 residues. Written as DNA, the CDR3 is TGTGCCAGCAGCCACGGGACACCTGCTGGCGGGGAGCTGTTTTTT. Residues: CASSHGTPAGGELFF.

CDR3 sequence (DNA): TGTGCCAGCAGCCCCGCTGGGTGGCGGGGGGAGGACGGGGAGCTGTTTTTT. Its protein product is CASSPAGWRGEDGELFF. The chain recombines TRBV4-2 with TRBJ2-2; 8 nucleotides line up with TRBD2. Unmatched junction bases numbered 14, after V lost 4 bases and J lost 7 bases. From germline, CDR1 is LGHNA and CDR2 YNFKEQ. The CDR3 has 17 residues.

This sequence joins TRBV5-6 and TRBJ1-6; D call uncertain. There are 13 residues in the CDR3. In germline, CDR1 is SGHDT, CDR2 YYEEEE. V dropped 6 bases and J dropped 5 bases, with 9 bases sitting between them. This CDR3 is CASTREDNSPLHF. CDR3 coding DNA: TGTGCCAGCACCCGGGAAGATAATTCACCCCTCCACTTT.

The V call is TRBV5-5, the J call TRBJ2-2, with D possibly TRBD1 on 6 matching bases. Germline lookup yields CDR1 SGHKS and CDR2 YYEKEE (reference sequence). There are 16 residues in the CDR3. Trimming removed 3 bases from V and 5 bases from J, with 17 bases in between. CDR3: CASSSQTGGLTGELFF. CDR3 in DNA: TGTGCCAGCAGCTCCCAGACTGGGGGCCTAACCGGGGAGCTGTTTTTT.

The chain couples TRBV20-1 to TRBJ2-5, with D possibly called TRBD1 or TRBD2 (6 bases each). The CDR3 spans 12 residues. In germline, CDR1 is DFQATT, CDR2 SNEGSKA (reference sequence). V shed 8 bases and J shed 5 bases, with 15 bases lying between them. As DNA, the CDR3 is TGCAGTTCTTCCGGGGGCTGGGAGACCCAGTACTTC. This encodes CSSSGGWETQYF.

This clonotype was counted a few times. CDR3 residues: CASSLAILTDTQYF. As DNA, the CDR3 is TGTGCCAGCAGCCTGGCCATCCTCACAGATACGCAGTATTTT. V and J are TRBV5-5 and TRBJ2-3; D gene ambiguous. Per germline, CDR1 SGHKS and CDR2 YYEKEE (reference sequence). Between the trimmed V and J ends, which lost 4 bases and 2 bases, there was a span of 11 bases. This CDR3 comprises 14 residues.

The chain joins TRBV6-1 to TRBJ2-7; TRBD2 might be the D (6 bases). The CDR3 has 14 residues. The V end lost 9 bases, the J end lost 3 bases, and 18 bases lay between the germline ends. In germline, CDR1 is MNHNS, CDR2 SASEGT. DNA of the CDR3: TGTGCCAGTCACACTTTGGCGGGGTACTACGAGCAGTACTTC. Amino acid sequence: CASHTLAGYYEQYF.

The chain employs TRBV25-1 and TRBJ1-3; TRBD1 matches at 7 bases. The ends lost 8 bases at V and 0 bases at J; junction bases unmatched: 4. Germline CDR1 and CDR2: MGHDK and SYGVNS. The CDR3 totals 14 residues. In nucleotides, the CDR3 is TGTGCCAGCTCCGGGACAGACTCTGGAAACACCATATATTTT. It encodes CASSGTDSGNTIYF.

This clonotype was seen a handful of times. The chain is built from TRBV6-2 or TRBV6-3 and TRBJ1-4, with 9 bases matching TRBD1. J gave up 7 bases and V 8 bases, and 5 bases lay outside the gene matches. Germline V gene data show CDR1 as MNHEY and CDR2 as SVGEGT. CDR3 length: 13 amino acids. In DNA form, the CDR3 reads TGTGCCAGCGTGGGACAGGGTGCTGAAAAACTGTTTTTT. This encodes CASVGQGAEKLFF.

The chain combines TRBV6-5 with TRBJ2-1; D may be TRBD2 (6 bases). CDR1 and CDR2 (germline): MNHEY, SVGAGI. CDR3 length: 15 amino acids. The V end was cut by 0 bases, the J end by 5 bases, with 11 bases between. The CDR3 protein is CASSYSTSWDNEQFF. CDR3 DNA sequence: TGTGCCAGCAGTTACTCGACTAGTTGGGACAATGAGCAGTTCTTC.